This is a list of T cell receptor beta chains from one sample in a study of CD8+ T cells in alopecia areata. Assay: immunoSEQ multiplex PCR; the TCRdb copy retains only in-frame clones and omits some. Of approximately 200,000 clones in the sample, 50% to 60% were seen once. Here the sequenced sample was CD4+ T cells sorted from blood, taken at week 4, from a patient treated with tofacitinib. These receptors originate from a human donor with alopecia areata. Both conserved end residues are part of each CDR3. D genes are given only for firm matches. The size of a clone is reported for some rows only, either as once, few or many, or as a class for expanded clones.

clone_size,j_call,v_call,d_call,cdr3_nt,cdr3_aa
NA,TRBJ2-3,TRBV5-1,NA,TGCGCCAGTACAACTAGCCGTCCAGATACAGATACGCAGTATTTT,CASTTSRPDTDTQYF
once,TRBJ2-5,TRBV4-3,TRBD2,TGCGCCAGCAGCCAAGATTCCGGGCCTAGCGGGGAGACCCAGTACTTC,CASSQDSGPSGETQYF
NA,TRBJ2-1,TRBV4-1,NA,TGCGCCAGCAACCAAGTGTGGACTCCGAGCTCCTACAATGAGCAGTTCTTC,CASNQVWTPSSYNEQFF
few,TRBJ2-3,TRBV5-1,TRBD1,TGCGCCAGCAGCTCCGGACAGGAAGAAGATACGCAGTATTTT,CASSSGQEEDTQYF
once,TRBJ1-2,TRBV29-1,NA,TGCAGCGTGGCAGCAGGGGAGGGCTACACCTTC,CSVAAGEGYTF
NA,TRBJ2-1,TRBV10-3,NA,TGTGCCATCAGGAGGGAGGGGGCCGCAGGCTACAATGAGCAGTTCTTC,CAIRREGAAGYNEQFF
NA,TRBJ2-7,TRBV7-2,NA,TGTGCCAGCAGCGAGGACATCTCCTACGAGCAGTACTTC,CASSEDISYEQYF
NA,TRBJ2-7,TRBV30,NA,TGTGCCTATACTTACCGGGACCGACCCTACGAGCAGTACTTC,CAYTYRDRPYEQYF
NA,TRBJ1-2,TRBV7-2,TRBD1,TGTGCCAGCAAAACTCGGACAGGGGTTTTCGGCTACACCTTC,CASKTRTGVFGYTF
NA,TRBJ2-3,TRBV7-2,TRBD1,TGTGCCAGCAGCAGGACCAGGGGGCGCACAGATACGCAGTATTTT,CASSRTRGRTDTQYF
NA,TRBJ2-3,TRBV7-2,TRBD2,TGTGCCAGCAGCCCGCTAGCGGGTGTGCGTACGCAGTATTTT,CASSPLAGVRTQYF
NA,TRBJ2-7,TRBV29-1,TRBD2,TGCAGCGCCGGACTAGTTAGAAGCCCCTACGAGCAGTACTTC,CSAGLVRSPYEQYF
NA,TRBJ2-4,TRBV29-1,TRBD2,TGCAGCGCGACTCTAGCGGGGAGGATGATTAGAAACATTCAGTACTTC,CSATLAGRMIRNIQYF
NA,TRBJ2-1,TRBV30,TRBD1,TGTGCCTGGTCACAGGGGGCACGGTCCTACAATGAGCAGTTCTTC,CAWSQGARSYNEQFF
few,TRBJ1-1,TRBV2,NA,TGTGCCGGAACTGGACGTGGTGCTGAAGCTTTCTTT,CAGTGRGAEAFF
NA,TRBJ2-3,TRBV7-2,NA,TGTGCCAGCAGCTTAGCGCGGGACACAGATACGCAGTATTTT,CASSLARDTDTQYF
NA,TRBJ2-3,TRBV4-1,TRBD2,TGCGCCAGCAGTCGGGACTACCAAGATACGCAGTATTTT,CASSRDYQDTQYF
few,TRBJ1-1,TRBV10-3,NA,TGTGCCATCAACGACCAGAACACTGAAGCTTTCTTT,CAINDQNTEAFF
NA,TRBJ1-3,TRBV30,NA,TGTGCCTCGCGTGACAAAGCGGGGGGTAAATCAAGATCTGGAAACACCATATATTTT,CASRDKAGGKSRSGNTIYF
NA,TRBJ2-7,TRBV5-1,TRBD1,TGCGCCAGCAGCTTACTAACAGGGGGTGGCTACGAGCAGTACTTC,CASSLLTGGGYEQYF
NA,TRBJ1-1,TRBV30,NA,TGTGCCTGGGGCTACAGGGAAAAGGCTGAAGCTTTCTTT,CAWGYREKAEAFF
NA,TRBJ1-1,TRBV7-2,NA,TGTGCCAGCAGCTTAGGGGTGTACACTGAAGCTTTCTTT,CASSLGVYTEAFF
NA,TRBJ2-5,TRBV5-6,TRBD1,TGTGCCAGCAGCGTCCCGGGACAGGGACAAGAGACCCAGTACTTC,CASSVPGQGQETQYF
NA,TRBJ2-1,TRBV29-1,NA,TGCAGCGTTGGGAACATGAATGAGCAGTTCTTC,CSVGNMNEQFF
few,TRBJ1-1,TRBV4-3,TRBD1,TGCGCCAGCAGCCAACCTACAGGACAGGGTCTGAACACTGAAGCTTTCTTT,CASSQPTGQGLNTEAFF
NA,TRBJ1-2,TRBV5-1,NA,TGCGCCAGCAGCCCCCACAGTGCTGGGGGCCCTAACTATGGCTACACCTTC,CASSPHSAGGPNYGYTF
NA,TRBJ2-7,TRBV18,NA,TGTGCCAGCTCACCACGGTCCGGTAACGAGGTCGGCTACGAGCAGTACTTC,CASSPRSGNEVGYEQYF
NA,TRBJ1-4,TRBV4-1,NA,TGCGCCAGCAGCCTTACTCGGTTGCCTAATGAAAAACTGTTTTTT,CASSLTRLPNEKLFF
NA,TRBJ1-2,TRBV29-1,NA,TGCAGCGTAATGATGGGGTGGGGCTACACCTTC,CSVMMGWGYTF
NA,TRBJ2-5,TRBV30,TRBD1,TGTGCCGAAGGGACAGGGGGCAGAGAGACCCAGTACTTC,CAEGTGGRETQYF
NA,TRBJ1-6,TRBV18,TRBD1,TGTGCCAGCTCACCGTGGACAGGGGTGCCCCTCCACTTT,CASSPWTGVPLHF
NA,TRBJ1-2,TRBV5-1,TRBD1,TGCGCCAGCAGTCGGCGTGGGGACAGGGGACAGGGCTACACCTTC,CASSRRGDRGQGYTF
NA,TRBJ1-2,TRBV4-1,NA,TGCGCCAGCAGCCAAGGCTATGGTGGTGGCTACACCTTC,CASSQGYGGGYTF
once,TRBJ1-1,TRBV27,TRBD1,TGTGCCAGCAGTTTGTCGCAGGGGGTGAACACTGAAGCTTTCTTT,CASSLSQGVNTEAFF
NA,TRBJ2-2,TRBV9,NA,TGTGCCAGCAGCCCCACATCAGGTAACACCGGGGAGCTGTTTTTT,CASSPTSGNTGELFF
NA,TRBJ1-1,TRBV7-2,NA,TGTGCCAGCAGCTTAGTGACGGATCCGAACACTGAAGCTTTCTTT,CASSLVTDPNTEAFF
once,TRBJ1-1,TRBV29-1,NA,TGCAGCGTTGAGGGTGTCACTGAAGCTTTCTTT,CSVEGVTEAFF
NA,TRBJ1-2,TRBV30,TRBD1,TGTGCCTGGAGCGGACAGGGATACTATGGCTACACCTTC,CAWSGQGYYGYTF
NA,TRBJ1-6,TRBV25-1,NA,TGTGCCAGTGCTACTACAGGGCGGCGGTCACCCCTCCACTTT,CASATTGRRSPLHF